These 3 T cell receptor beta chains originate from one sample sequenced in a study of blood T cell repertoires in COVID-19. The method was immunoSEQ multiplex PCR; TCRdb's version includes in-frame clones alone and lacks a portion of them. The profile shows fewer than 300,000 clones, about 88% of them singletons. Material for sequencing was peripheral blood. These receptors originate from a man aged 55-75 years who had recovered from COVID-19.

The chain couples TRBV11-2 to TRBJ1-2, with 9 bases matching TRBD1. Germline V lookup: CDR1 SGHAT, CDR2 FQNNGV. The CDR3 runs to 18 residues. V dropped 5 bases and J dropped 0; count of bases not matched to a gene: 13. DNA for the CDR3: TGTGCCAGCAGCGAAGGGACAGGGAAGGCCGGAGCTAACTATGGCTACACCTTC. Translated: CASSEGTGKAGANYGYTF.

This sequence joins TRBV9 and TRBJ2-7; 8 bases fit TRBD1. This CDR3 has 16 amino acids. Germline CDR1 and CDR2: SGDLS and YYNGEE. J lost 3 bases, V lost 2 bases, and 10 bases had no gene match. The CDR3 sequence is CASSVGTGQGRYEQYF. As DNA, the CDR3 is TGTGCCAGCAGCGTTGGGACCGGACAGGGCCGCTACGAGCAGTACTTC.

The V and J genes are TRBV7-2 and TRBJ1-1; 11 nucleotides match TRBD1. This CDR3 region has 17 residues. Germline assignment: CDR1 SGHTA and CDR2 FQGNSA. Trimming cost V 5 bases and J 4 bases; bases outside gene matches: 12. The CDR3: CASSLPGQGASRTEAFF. CDR3 coding DNA: TGTGCCAGCAGCCTTCCAGGACAGGGGGCTAGTCGCACTGAAGCTTTCTTT.